Below are 24 T cell receptor beta chains sequenced from a single sample in a study of blood T cell repertoires in COVID-19. The table came from immunoSEQ multiplex PCR; TCRdb's copy has only in-frame clones and leaves some out. This table holds tens of thousands of clones, approximately 91% found once. The sample taken for sequencing was peripheral blood. Receptor source: a man aged 70-80 years with active COVID-19.

The chain uses TRBV5-1 and TRBJ2-7, with 13 bases identical to TRBD2. The V gene's germline CDR1 is SGHRS and CDR2 YFSETQ. The CDR3 has 17 residues. V shed 4 bases, J shed 2 bases, and the junction held 9 bases outside the gene matches. CDR3 residues: CASSARTSGSGTYEQYF. The CDR3 DNA sequence: TGCGCCAGCAGCGCGCGGACTAGCGGGAGTGGCACCTACGAGCAGTACTTC.

The chain joins TRBV5-8 to TRBJ2-1; D may be TRBD2 (6 bases). Trimming took 5 bases from V and 10 from J, leaving 10 bases between them. The CDR3 has 11 amino acids. Germline CDR1 is SGHTS and CDR2 is YDEGEE. The CDR3 protein is CASRPGVEQFF. The CDR3 DNA follows: TGTGCCAGCAGACCGGGAGTGGAGCAGTTCTTC.

V is TRBV7-8 and J is TRBJ2-1, with TRBD2 as a possible D gene (6 bases). Between the trimmed V and J ends, which lost 1 base and 0 bases, there was a span of 7 bases. Germline V gene data show CDR1 as SGHVS and CDR2 as FQNEAQ. The CDR3 runs to 15 residues. The CDR3 DNA is TGTGCCAGCAGCTTAGACGGGAGCTCCTACAATGAGCAGTTCTTC. This sequence encodes CASSLDGSSYNEQFF.

V usage is TRBV6-5 and J usage is TRBJ2-7; TRBD2 aligns across 7 bases. Germline CDR1 and CDR2: MNHEY and SVGAGI. The CDR3 totals 12 residues. In DNA, the CDR3 is TGTGGGCTAGCGGACCCCTCCTACGAGCAGTACTTC. Its translation is CGLADPSYEQYF.

The gene calls are TRBV2 and TRBJ2-5; 10 bases match TRBD2. The length of the CDR3 is 15 residues. Germline V lookup: CDR1 SNHLY, CDR2 FYNNEI. The V and J ends lost 2 bases and 7 bases, in that order; junction bases with no gene match: 7. The CDR3 DNA reads as TGTGCCAGCAGTGAAAGTACTAGCGGGATCGGGACCCAGTACTTC. Its protein product is CASSESTSGIGTQYF.

This chain joins TRBV4-2 and TRBJ2-3, with 7 bases lining up with TRBD2. The germline CDR1 and CDR2 sequences are LGHNA and YNFKEQ. This CDR3 is built from 17 residues. The junction had 13 bases not matched to a gene; V was cut back by 1 base and J by 6 bases. The CDR3, as DNA: TGTGCCAGCAGCCAAGCCCCCCAGGGAGGGCGGGAGGATACGCAGTATTTT. As protein: CASSQAPQGGREDTQYF.

The chain employs TRBV18 and TRBJ1-1, with D perhaps TRBD1 (5 bases). CDR1 and CDR2 from the germline V gene are KGHSH and LQKENI. V lost 6 bases, J lost 2 bases, and 10 bases lay in between. CDR3 length: 13 residues. CDR3 DNA: TGTGCCAGCTCGACGACAGAAAACACTGAAGCTTTCTTT. The encoded protein is CASSTTENTEAFF.

This clone was counted once. The V and J genes are TRBV5-1 and TRBJ2-1; 8 bases match TRBD2. V lost 5 bases and J lost 5; bases outside the gene matches: 6. This CDR3 spans 14 amino acids. Germline CDR1 reads SGHRS; CDR2 reads YFSETQ. Here the CDR3 DNA reads TGCGCCAGCAGGGTTGCGGGAGGTAACAATGAGCAGTTCTTC. Amino acids: CASRVAGGNNEQFF. Full variable domain (rest looked up from reference TRBV5-1 and TRBJ2-1): KAGVTQTPRYLIKTRGQQVTLSCSPISGHRSVSWYQQTPGQGLQFLFEYFSETQRNKGNFPGRFSGRQFSNSRSEMNVSTLELGDSALYLCASRVAGGNNEQFFGPGTRLTVL.

The V gene is TRBV4-3, the J gene TRBJ2-1, with TRBD2 identical over 9 bases. This CDR3 comprises 15 residues. V gave up 1 base and J gave up 8 bases; unmatched junction bases: 6. Germline V gene data show CDR1 as LGHNA and CDR2 as YSLEER. The CDR3 protein is CASSQAGLAFDEQFF. The CDR3 region has the DNA TGCGCCAGCAGCCAAGCGGGACTAGCATTCGATGAGCAGTTCTTC.

The V and J genes are TRBV5-1 and TRBJ2-1, with D maybe TRBD2 (6 bases). V lost 4 bases, J lost 5 bases, and 16 bases lay in between. CDR1 and CDR2 from the germline V gene are SGHRS and YFSETQ. The CDR3 extends over 15 amino acids. The CDR3 loop reads CASSLDAGGHNEQFF. CDR3 sequence (DNA): TGCGCCAGCAGCCTGGACGCCGGGGGACACAATGAGCAGTTCTTC.

In DNA form, the CDR3 reads TGTGCCAGCAGCTTCGGAGTCTACAATGAGCAGTTCTTC. As protein: CASSFGVYNEQFF. The chain combines TRBV7-3 with TRBJ2-1; no reliable D call. This CDR3 is 13 amino acids long. Trimming shortened V by 3 bases and J by 3 bases, and 6 bases separated the two germline ends. The germline gives CDR1 SGHTA, CDR2 FQGTGA.

V and J are TRBV2 and TRBJ2-7; D may be TRBD2 (5 bases). The CDR3 runs 13 residues. Trimming removed 8 bases from V and 2 bases from J, with 13 bases in between. Germline loops: CDR1 SNHLY, CDR2 FYNNEI. The CDR3 here is CASARRVTYEQYF. The CDR3, as DNA: TGTGCCAGCGCCCGGCGGGTTACCTACGAGCAGTACTTC.

This chain joins TRBV12-1 and TRBJ1-5; TRBD1 is the table's D call, not checked against the DNA. TRBV12-1 is classified as a pseudogene. This CDR3 is 16 amino acids long. The DNA for the CDR3 is TGTGCCAGCAGCCAGAAGGCAGGGGGCGTTAATCAGCCCCAGCATTTT. Residues: CASSQKAGGVNQPQHF.

The chain carries TRBV5-1 and TRBJ2-5; 8 nucleotides agree with TRBD1. With 3 bases clipped from V and 5 bases from J, the junction kept 12 bases outside the gene matches. The germline gives CDR1 SGHRS, CDR2 YFSETQ. The CDR3 length is 16 residues. The CDR3 DNA reads as TGCGCCAGCAGCTGGTCAGGACAGGGTACGGGGGAGACCCAGTACTTC. Translating gives CASSWSGQGTGETQYF. Variable domain in full (rest from reference TRBV5-1 and TRBJ2-5): KAGVTQTPRYLIKTRGQQVTLSCSPISGHRSVSWYQQTPGQGLQFLFEYFSETQRNKGNFPGRFSGRQFSNSRSEMNVSTLELGDSALYLCASSWSGQGTGETQYFGPGTRLLVL.

The chain couples TRBV6-2 or TRBV6-3 to TRBJ2-3; 12 nucleotides agree with TRBD2. The trim removed 0 bases at V and 3 bases at J, leaving 10 bases unmatched. This CDR3 is built from 19 residues. CDR1 and CDR2 (germline): MNHEY, SVGEGT. CDR3: CASSYSRGLAGLTTDTQYF. The DNA for the CDR3 is TGTGCCAGCAGTTACTCGAGGGGACTAGCGGGCCTAACTACAGATACGCAGTATTTT.

This chain uses TRBV4-3 with TRBJ2-7; TRBD2 matches 8 bases. With V trimmed by 3 bases and J by 2 bases, 6 bases remained unmatched. The germline V gene encodes CDR1 LGHNA and CDR2 YSLEER. The CDR3 extends over 15 amino acids. The CDR3 DNA is TGCGCCAGCAGCCAGTTAGCGGGACGAACCTACGAGCAGTACTTC. It is translated as CASSQLAGRTYEQYF.

J is TRBJ2-6 and V is TRBV28; TRBD1 matches at 7 bases. The germline gives CDR1 MDHEN, CDR2 SYDVKM. After removal of 5 bases from V and 0 bases from J, the junction contained 10 bases not matched to a gene. The length of the CDR3 is 18 residues. As DNA, the CDR3 is TGTGCCAGCAGTCCAAAGGGACAGACCTACTCTGGGGCCAACGTCCTGACTTTC. It codes for CASSPKGQTYSGANVLTF.

Only one count was recorded for this clone. The chain recombines TRBV19 with TRBJ2-3; TRBD2 agrees at 10 bases. CDR1 and CDR2 (germline): LNHDA, SQIVND (reference sequence). Trimming took 3 bases from V and 0 from J; bases not matched to a gene: 3. This CDR3 comprises 16 residues. CDR3 sequence: CASSMRLAGSTDTQYF. The CDR3 region has the DNA TGTGCCAGTAGTATGAGACTAGCGGGCAGCACAGATACGCAGTATTTT.

J is TRBJ1-2 and V is TRBV30, with TRBD1 matching over 7 bases. Germline lookup yields CDR1 GTSNPN and CDR2 SVGIG (reference sequence). Losses at the gene ends were 5 bases for V and 8 bases for J; bases not matched to a gene: 8. This CDR3 contains 12 residues. The CDR3 protein is CAWQRGGGGYTF. The CDR3 DNA is TGTGCCTGGCAGAGAGGGGGCGGAGGCTACACCTTC.

This clone appeared once. The gene calls are TRBV20-1 and TRBJ2-3, with a weak D call TRBD1 (5 bases). The germline CDR1 and CDR2 sequences are DFQATT and SNEGSKA (reference sequence). The ends were cut back, 3 bases at V and 0 bases at J, with 16 bases in the middle. This CDR3 contains 16 residues. This chain's CDR3 is CSASWARAESTDTQYF. As DNA, the CDR3 is TGCAGTGCTAGTTGGGCCAGGGCGGAAAGCACAGATACGCAGTATTTT.

This clone was seen only once. The chain employs TRBV10-2 and TRBJ2-3, with D unresolved. Trimming stripped 2 bases from V and 1 base from J, with 7 bases between. Per the germline V gene, CDR1 is WSHSY and CDR2 is SAAADI. The CDR3 totals 14 residues. CDR3 nucleotide sequence: TGCGCCAGCAGTGAGCGACACCGCACAGATACGCAGTATTTT. Protein: CASSERHRTDTQYF.

This clone was seen once. The chain is built from TRBV28 and TRBJ1-4, with 8 positions matching TRBD1. V was pared by 5 bases and J by 4 bases, with 6 bases of the junction left unmatched. Per the germline V gene, CDR1 is MDHEN and CDR2 is SYDVKM. The CDR3 covers 15 residues. The DNA for the CDR3 is TGTGCCAGCAGTACCCGGACAGGGATTAATGAAAAACTGTTTTTT. Amino acid sequence: CASSTRTGINEKLFF.

This clone was counted once. The chain employs TRBV2 and TRBJ2-3; 7 nucleotides align to TRBD1. This CDR3 comprises 17 residues. Looked up from germline, CDR1 is SNHLY and CDR2 is FYNNEI. The V gene end was trimmed by 6 bases and the J gene end by 2 bases; junction bases not matched to a gene: 14. Here the CDR3 DNA reads TGTGCCAGCAGCGCCCCTCGGACAGGTACTTACACAGATACGCAGTATTTT. The encoded protein is CASSAPRTGTYTDTQYF.

The V gene is TRBV7-8, the J gene TRBJ1-1, with D uncertain. Germline V gives CDR1 SGHVS, CDR2 FQNEAQ. The CDR3 runs to 13 residues. With 8 bases removed from V and 1 base from J, the gap between germline ends came to 11 bases. CDR3 coding DNA: TGTGCCAGCTCCCAATTACAGAACACTGAAGCTTTCTTT. Amino acids: CASSQLQNTEAFF.